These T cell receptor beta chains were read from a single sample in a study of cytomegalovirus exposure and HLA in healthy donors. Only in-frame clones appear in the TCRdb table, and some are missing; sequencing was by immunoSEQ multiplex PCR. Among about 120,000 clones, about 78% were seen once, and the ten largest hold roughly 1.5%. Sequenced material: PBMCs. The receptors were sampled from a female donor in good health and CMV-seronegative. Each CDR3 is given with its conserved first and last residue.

CDR3aa: CASSPLGRQRNYGYTF
v_gene: TRBV18
j_gene: TRBJ1-2

CDR3aa: CAWGHSYNEQFF
v_gene: TRBV30
j_gene: TRBJ2-1

CDR3aa: CASSPSRDQPQHF
v_gene: TRBV28
j_gene: TRBJ1-5

CDR3aa: CSGQTLRTDTQYF
v_gene: TRBV29-1
j_gene: TRBJ2-3

CDR3aa: CASTTGGVGGTEAFF
v_gene: TRBV6-6
j_gene: TRBJ1-1

CDR3aa: CASSTRFTSDTQYF
v_gene: TRBV5-6
j_gene: TRBJ2-3

CDR3aa: CASSQHQTGENTEAFF
v_gene: TRBV4-3
j_gene: TRBJ1-1

CDR3aa: CASSLDEVSGNTIYF
v_gene: TRBV7-8
j_gene: TRBJ1-3

CDR3aa: CASSVGTSRSDEQFF
v_gene: TRBV7-3
j_gene: TRBJ2-1

CDR3aa: CASSASGGRYGYTF
v_gene: TRBV6-1
j_gene: TRBJ1-2

CDR3aa: CASSEVRQVSEQYF
v_gene: TRBV2
j_gene: TRBJ2-7

CDR3aa: CACTIGEQFF
v_gene: TRBV30
j_gene: TRBJ2-1

CDR3aa: CASSTRTGGTDTQYF
v_gene: TRBV2
j_gene: TRBJ2-3

CDR3aa: CASSESSGNTIYF
v_gene: TRBV6-1
j_gene: TRBJ1-3

CDR3aa: CSARDSSGYTF
v_gene: TRBV20-1
j_gene: TRBJ1-2

CDR3aa: CASSTRTSGYEQYF
v_gene: TRBV21-1
j_gene: TRBJ2-7

CDR3aa: CASRGGGEDQPQHF
v_gene: TRBV28
j_gene: TRBJ1-5

CDR3aa: CASSARTSGGNNEQFF
v_gene: TRBV19
j_gene: TRBJ2-1

CDR3aa: CASSLVRANEKLFF
v_gene: TRBV7-2
j_gene: TRBJ1-4

CDR3aa: CASSITSGVTGELFF
v_gene: TRBV7-2
j_gene: TRBJ2-2

CDR3aa: CASSRYQGAQPQHF
v_gene: TRBV4-1
j_gene: TRBJ1-5

CDR3aa: CASRTSGNSYEQYF
v_gene: TRBV2
j_gene: TRBJ2-7

CDR3aa: CASSFLGPMYSYEQYF
v_gene: TRBV28
j_gene: TRBJ2-7

CDR3aa: CAWRGDAGTSGRGGYTF
v_gene: TRBV30
j_gene: TRBJ1-2

CDR3aa: CASSWRGTEQYF
v_gene: TRBV11-3
j_gene: TRBJ2-7

CDR3aa: CASSLIEGRFDEQCF
v_gene: TRBV28
j_gene: TRBJ2-7

CDR3aa: CASSVTGVEGYGYTF
v_gene: TRBV2
j_gene: TRBJ1-2

CDR3aa: CASSLWGNYEQYF
v_gene: TRBV27
j_gene: TRBJ2-7

CDR3aa: CASSLKGDIQYF
v_gene: TRBV4-3
j_gene: TRBJ2-4

CDR3aa: CSARDYTSGDEQYF
v_gene: TRBV29-1
j_gene: TRBJ2-7

CDR3aa: CASTVGDWAETQYF
v_gene: TRBV9
j_gene: TRBJ2-5

CDR3aa: CASRHPTGLGYTF
v_gene: TRBV11-2
j_gene: TRBJ1-2

CDR3aa: CASSPRQGGYNEQFF
v_gene: TRBV7-3
j_gene: TRBJ2-1

CDR3aa: CATEDRSLNQPQHF
v_gene: TRBV19
j_gene: TRBJ1-5

CDR3aa: CASSRGTSQETQYF
v_gene: TRBV5-1
j_gene: TRBJ2-5

CDR3aa: CASRNQGMVTDTQYF
v_gene: TRBV6-1
j_gene: TRBJ2-3

CDR3aa: CASSPGTGRQETQYF
v_gene: TRBV9
j_gene: TRBJ2-5

CDR3aa: CASSDTMQQGYEQYF
v_gene: TRBV7-9
j_gene: TRBJ2-7

CDR3aa: CASSLGRGPDTQYF
v_gene: TRBV5-1
j_gene: TRBJ2-3

CDR3aa: CASSQAVWETQYF
v_gene: TRBV14
j_gene: TRBJ2-5

CDR3aa: CASSTLGGETYTGELFF
v_gene: TRBV19
j_gene: TRBJ2-2

CDR3aa: CASSARQGWGDEQFF
v_gene: TRBV9
j_gene: TRBJ2-1

CDR3aa: CATSRGAGESYNEQFF
v_gene: TRBV15
j_gene: TRBJ2-1

CDR3aa: CASSLAGQGGEKLFF
v_gene: TRBV5-1
j_gene: TRBJ1-4

CDR3aa: CAISRGQDLNTEAFF
v_gene: TRBV10-3
j_gene: TRBJ1-1

CDR3aa: CAWNSGTGLLQPQHF
v_gene: TRBV30
j_gene: TRBJ1-5

CDR3aa: CASNQGGGWGNQPQHF
v_gene: TRBV28
j_gene: TRBJ1-5

CDR3aa: CASSISTGSGNTIYF
v_gene: TRBV18
j_gene: TRBJ1-3

CDR3aa: CASSLDRANYGYTF
v_gene: TRBV6-6
j_gene: TRBJ1-2

CDR3aa: CASSPGHTNTGELFF
v_gene: TRBV9
j_gene: TRBJ2-2

CDR3aa: CASSLAKGTGYSYEQYF
v_gene: TRBV7-8
j_gene: TRBJ2-7

CDR3aa: CASSLLQVNTEAFF
v_gene: TRBV28
j_gene: TRBJ1-1

CDR3aa: CASSSGTGWVEKLFF
v_gene: TRBV7-2
j_gene: TRBJ1-4